This T cell receptor (beta chain) was identified during a study of breast tumors, draining lymph nodes, adjacent tissues. Study conclusions and caveats: Compared with basal-like, luminal-like tumors shared significantly more repertoire with nontumor tissue. Tumor T cell lymph node origin was a supported hypothesis, not proven. Most tumor T cells seemingly derive from lymph node, then expand in tumor. Tumor TCR diversity was below lymph nodes but above nontumor tissue.

This clonotype has at least ten counts. Its antigen is currently unknown. TCRdb redid the calling of the multiplex PCR reads with MiXCR, one entry per CDR3 protein. The sample contains fewer than 85,000 distinct CDR3 sequences, approximately 19% of which appear only once. The lymph nodes were axillary draining lymph nodes from breast cancer patients. The TCR comes from a female donor with breast cancer. Some clones in this sample may be carry-over from other donors' samples. The sample taken for sequencing was axillary lymph node tissue.

DNA for the CDR3: TGTGCCAGCAGCTTCCCGGATTCCTACAATGAGCAGTTCTTC. This codes for CASSFPDSYNEQFF. The rearrangement uses TRBV7-2 and TRBJ2-1; D not certain. Trimming took off 3 bases at V and 1 base at J, with 7 bases between the two ends. Looked up from germline, CDR1 is SGHTA and CDR2 is FQGNSA. CDR3 length equals 14 residues. Combining the CDR3 with reference TRBV7-2 and TRBJ2-1 gives the whole variable domain GAGVSQSPSNKVTEKGKDVELRCDPISGHTALYWYRQSLGQGLEFLIYFQGNSAPDKSGLPSDRFSAERTGGSVSTLTIQRTQQEDSAVYLCASSFPDSYNEQFFGPGTRLTVL.